This T cell receptor (beta chain) originates from a study of regulatory T cells in long-lasting Graves disease. Study-level findings and limits: The TCR repertoire of persistent Graves' patients was less diverse than that of newly diagnosed ones. It was in persistent disease that TRBV28, TRBJ1-2 and TRBJ2-5 were favored.

To make TCR beta libraries, researchers used iRepertoire HTBI primers and Arm-PCR of CDR3 regions. As processed by the authors: Looking across samples, the authors found some 67 TRBV and approximately 14 TRBJ segments. TCRdb reprocessed the multiplex PCR reads with MiXCR, giving one entry per CDR3 protein. TCRdb's processing, not the authors' own work, is the source of the V and J calls. This sample has roughly 610,000 distinct CDR3 sequences, with 15% to 20% found just once. Ten or more counts support this clonotype. Its matching antigen is unknown. Time point noted: newly diagnosed GD, antithyroid drugs for less than 3 months. After RNA was extracted from PBMCs, the TCR library was made from it. Between the trimmed V and J ends, which lost 6 bases and 1 base, there was a span of 12 bases. The germline V gene encodes CDR1 SQVTM and CDR2 ANQGSEA. The CDR3 spans 13 residues. The same sample was also studied in work on T cells in Graves' hyperthyroidism and ophthalmopathy. Per that paper: Those patients with uncontrolled infection, other autoimmune disease, pregnancy or lactation were excluded.

The sequence derives from a man between 18 and 35 years old with Graves disease. This sample comprised peripheral blood mononuclear cells (PBMCs), obtained at new diagnosis, from a patient treated with antithyroid drugs. V gene TRBV29-1 combines with J gene TRBJ1-1; D not certain. CDR3 sequence reads: CSVKESPNTEAFF. The CDR3 bases are TGCAGCGTGAAGGAGAGCCCGAACACTGAAGCTTTCTTT.